Following are 15 T cell receptor beta chains from one sample sequenced in a study of CD8+ T cells in alopecia areata. It was cDNA, reverse transcribed from extracted RNA, that served as the sequencing template. The method was immunoSEQ multiplex PCR; TCRdb's version includes in-frame clones alone and lacks a portion of them. The sample comprises more than 150,000 clones, approximately 49% of which are singletons, and over 9% rests with the top ten. Treatment given: oral pan-JAK inhibitor, 5-10 mg twice daily. The sequenced sample was CD8+ T cells sorted from blood, obtained at roughly week 52, from a patient treated with tofacitinib. Source of these receptors: a human donor with alopecia areata.

The chain combines TRBV13 with TRBJ2-7; maybe TRBD1 (6 bases). CDR1 and CDR2 (germline): PRHDT, FYEKMQ (reference sequence). Between the trimmed V and J ends, which lost 5 bases and 3 bases, there was a span of 14 bases. This CDR3 comprises 14 residues. The CDR3 is CASSQRTAYYEQYF. The CDR3 nucleotides read TGTGCCAGCAGCCAGAGGACAGCATACTACGAGCAGTACTTC. The full variable domain, in which reference TRBV13 and TRBJ2-7 provide the parts outside the CDR3, is AAGVIQSPRHLIKEKRETATLKCYPIPRHDTVYWYQQGPGQDPQFLISFYEKMQSDKGSIPDRFSAQQFSDYHSELNMSSLELGDSALYFCASSQRTAYYEQYFGPGTRLTVT.

Details on this clone: The sample carries other DNA sequences with the same CDR3. The chain recombines TRBV18 with TRBJ2-7, with D unresolved. The CDR3 is 13 amino acids. V dropped 0 bases and J dropped 1 base, with 4 bases sitting between them. Germline V CDR1 and CDR2: KGHSH, LQKENI. The CDR3: CASSPPESYEQYF. In DNA form, the CDR3 reads TGTGCCAGCTCACCACCCGAATCCTACGAGCAGTACTTC.

The V and J genes are TRBV6-5 and TRBJ1-1; tentatively, D is TRBD1 (5 bases). Trimming took 4 bases from V and 2 from J, leaving 14 bases between them. The CDR3 is 15 amino acids. Germline CDR1 is MNHEY and CDR2 is SVGAGI. DNA of the CDR3: TGTGCCAGCAGTTCCCTTCTGGGGCTTAACACTGAAGCTTTCTTT. Amino acid sequence: CASSSLLGLNTEAFF.

J is TRBJ2-1 and V is TRBV19, with D perhaps assigned TRBD1 or TRBD2 (5 bases each). The V gene lost 3 bases and the J gene lost 7 bases, with 7 bases spanning the gap. This CDR3 has 12 amino acids. The germline gives CDR1 LNHDA, CDR2 SQIVND (reference sequence). CDR3 in DNA: TGTGCCAGTAGTATCGAGGGGAATGAGCAGTTCTTC. This encodes CASSIEGNEQFF.

The chain uses TRBV28 and TRBJ2-1; D is perhaps TRBD1 or TRBD2 (5 bases each). V lost 2 bases, J lost 0 bases, and 17 bases lay in between. CDR1 MDHEN and CDR2 SYDVKM come from the germline V gene. The CDR3 is 18 residues long. The CDR3 protein is CASSLGFGASSSYNEQFF. CDR3 DNA: TGTGCCAGCAGTTTAGGGTTCGGGGCTTCGAGCTCCTACAATGAGCAGTTCTTC.

This clone was recorded a few times. The chain employs TRBV5-6 and TRBJ1-6; no firm D call. The CDR3 extends over 13 amino acids. Germline CDR1 SGHDT, CDR2 YYEEEE. The ends were cut back, 4 bases at V and 13 bases at J, with 15 bases in the middle. The chain's CDR3 is CASSPGPVMPLHF. The CDR3 DNA is TGTGCCAGCAGCCCGGGCCCTGTGATGCCCCTCCACTTT. Variable domain in full (rest from reference TRBV5-6 and TRBJ1-6): DAGVTQSPTHLIKTRGQQVTLRCSPKSGHDTVSWYQQALGQGPQFIFQYYEEEERQRGNFPDRFSGHQFPNYSSELNVNALLLGDSALYLCASSPGPVMPLHFGNGTRLTVT.

V and J are TRBV2 and TRBJ2-7, with D possibly matching TRBD1 (6 bases). Germline values: CDR1 SNHLY, CDR2 FYNNEI. This CDR3 is built from 16 residues. The V end was cut by 6 bases, the J end by 5 bases, with 23 bases between. This CDR3 reads CASRQLPATGFHEQYF. The CDR3 DNA reads as TGTGCCAGCAGACAACTCCCTGCCACAGGGTTCCACGAGCAGTACTTC. Full variable domain (missing parts from reference TRBV2 and TRBJ2-7): EPEVTQTPSHQVTQMGQEVILRCVPISNHLYFYWYRQILGQKVEFLVSFYNNEISEKSEIFDDQFSVERPDGSNFTLKIRSTKLEDSAMYFCASRQLPATGFHEQYFGPGTRLTVT.

This rearrangement joins TRBV9 to TRBJ2-5; perhaps TRBD2 as D (5 bases). Germline-derived CDR1 and CDR2 are SGDLS and YYNGEE. CDR3 length equals 16 residues. V was shortened by 0 bases and J by 4 bases, with 16 bases between the two germline ends. The CDR3 region has the DNA TGTGCCAGCAGCGTAGGGAGCTACGTTCGGGGAGAGACCCAGTACTTC. Protein sequence: CASSVGSYVRGETQYF.

This clone was detected a few times. The gene calls are TRBV9 and TRBJ1-2; D is undetermined. Germline CDR1 reads SGDLS; CDR2 reads YYNGEE. The CDR3 runs to 14 residues. Trimming cost V 3 bases and J 4 bases, with 13 bases left between them. Here the CDR3 DNA reads TGTGCCAGCAGCGCACAACAGATTTTCTATGGCTACACCTTC. Protein product: CASSAQQIFYGYTF. The full variable domain, its missing parts supplied by reference TRBV9 and TRBJ1-2, is DSGVTQTPKHLITATGQRVTLRCSPRSGDLSVYWYQQSLDQGLQFLIQYYNGEERAKGNILERFSAQQFPDLHSELNLSSLELGDSALYFCASSAQQIFYGYTFGSGTRLTVV.

This clone was seen a few times. The rearrangement uses TRBV27 and TRBJ2-6; no firm D call. The CDR3 consists of 16 residues. CDR1 is MNHEY, CDR2 SMNVEV, per germline (reference sequence). V lost 1 base and J 1 base, leaving 8 bases between the germline ends. The CDR3, as DNA: TGTGCCAGCAGTTTATGGCCCGCGTCTGGGGCCAACGTCCTGACTTTC. It encodes CASSLWPASGANVLTF.

The V call is TRBV29-1, the J call TRBJ1-2; the D is unclear. This CDR3 is built from 12 residues. Germline loops: CDR1 SQVTM, CDR2 ANQGSEA. Trimming removed 5 bases from V and 8 bases from J, with 15 bases in between. CDR3 coding DNA: TGCAGCGTTACTACAGAGAAGGGCGGCTACACCTTC. Residues: CSVTTEKGGYTF.

The CDR3 protein is CASSLAASTDTQYF. The CDR3 bases are TGTGCCAGCAGCTTGGCGGCCAGCACAGATACGCAGTATTTT. V and J are TRBV7-2 and TRBJ2-3; D remains ambiguous. Trimming stripped 3 bases from V and 0 bases from J, with 7 bases between. Germline V gives CDR1 SGHTA, CDR2 FQGNSA. The CDR3 is made up of 14 amino acids.

CDR3 DNA sequence: TGCGCCAGCAGCCGTAGCACTTCACAGGGGAGGCGCACAGATACGCAGTATTTT. Encoded protein: CASSRSTSQGRRTDTQYF. The chain links TRBV5-1 to TRBJ2-3, with a tentative D call TRBD1 (7 bases). The CDR3 length is 18 residues. Between the trimmed V and J ends, which lost 4 bases and 1 base, there was a span of 22 bases. Germline CDR1 SGHRS, CDR2 YFSETQ.

This sequence joins TRBV6-5 and TRBJ1-2; tentative D call: TRBD1 (5 bases). V was cut by 6 bases and J by 7 bases, with 15 bases left in between. Germline CDR1 MNHEY, CDR2 SVGAGI. CDR3 length: 13 amino acids. This CDR3 reads CASSDPGFGGYTF. Written as DNA, the CDR3 is TGTGCCAGCAGCGACCCAGGGTTTGGTGGCTACACCTTC.

This clone was observed a handful of times. The chain employs TRBV5-6 and TRBJ2-5; D might be TRBD1 or TRBD2, each matching 5 bases. Germline V CDR1 and CDR2: SGHDT, YYEEEE. The V gene lost 0 bases and the J gene lost 3 bases, with 9 bases spanning the gap. The CDR3 sequence is 14 residues long. This chain's CDR3 is CASSLGDVEETQYF. CDR3 DNA: TGTGCCAGCAGCTTGGGGGACGTAGAAGAGACCCAGTACTTC.